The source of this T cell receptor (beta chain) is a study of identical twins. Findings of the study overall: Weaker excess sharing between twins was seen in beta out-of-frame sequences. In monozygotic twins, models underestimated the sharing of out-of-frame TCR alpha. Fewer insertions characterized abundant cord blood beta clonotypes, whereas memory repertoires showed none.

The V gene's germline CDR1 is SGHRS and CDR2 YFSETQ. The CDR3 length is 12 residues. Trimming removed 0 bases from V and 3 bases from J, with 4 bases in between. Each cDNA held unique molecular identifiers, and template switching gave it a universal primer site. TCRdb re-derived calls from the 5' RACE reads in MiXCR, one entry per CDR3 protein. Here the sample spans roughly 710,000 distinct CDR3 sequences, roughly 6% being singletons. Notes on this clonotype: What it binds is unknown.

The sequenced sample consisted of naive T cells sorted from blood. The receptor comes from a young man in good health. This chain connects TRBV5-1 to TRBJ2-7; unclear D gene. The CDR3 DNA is TGCGCCAGCAGCTTGGTCGTCTACGAGCAGTACTTC. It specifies CASSLVVYEQYF.